The 21 T cell receptor beta chains below all came from one sample that was sequenced in a study of CD8+CD57+ T cells in acquired aplastic anemia. Profiling that covered TCR beta VDJ and CDR3 relied on genomic DNA as its template. In TCRdb, the reads were re-called with MiXCR into one record per CDR3 protein. The sample comprises about 270,000 distinct CDR3 sequences, roughly half of which are singletons, and roughly 8% rests with the top ten. The material sequenced was sorted CD4+, CD8+, or CD8+CD57+ T cells (not recorded which) from PBMCs. All receptors come from a human donor with severe aplastic anemia or a healthy control (not recorded which).

The chain is built from TRBV15 and TRBJ2-3; the match to TRBD2 covers 11 bases. The junction had 4 bases not matched to a gene; V was cut back by 2 bases and J by 0 bases. Per the germline V gene, CDR1 is LNHNV and CDR2 is YYDKDF (reference sequence). The CDR3 runs to 17 residues. As DNA, the CDR3 is TGTGCCACCAGCAGATCCGGACTAGCGGGCAGCACAGATACGCAGTATTTT. Residues: CATSRSGLAGSTDTQYF. Full variable domain (rest looked up from reference TRBV15 and TRBJ2-3): DAMVIQNPRYQVTQFGKPVTLSCSQTLNHNVMYWYQQKSSQAPKLLFHYYDKDFNNEADTPDNFQSRRPNTSFCFLDIRSPGLGDTAMYLCATSRSGLAGSTDTQYFGPGTRLTVL.

This clonotype was detected ten times or more. The genes are TRBV6-6 and TRBJ1-2, with no clear D. This CDR3 has 16 residues. The V end lost 0 bases, the J end lost 5 bases, and 16 bases lay between the germline ends. Germline assignment: CDR1 MNHNY and CDR2 SVGAGI (reference sequence). CDR3 sequence: CASSYSRQDGPYGYTF. CDR3 DNA: TGTGCCAGCAGTTACTCAAGGCAGGATGGCCCTTATGGCTACACCTTC.

CDR3 sequence reads: CASSLSGANIQYF. The CDR3 DNA is TGTGCCAGCAGTTTAAGCGGCGCAAACATTCAGTACTTC. The V gene is TRBV12-3 or TRBV12-4, the J gene TRBJ2-4; tentative D call: TRBD2 (5 bases). This CDR3 is built from 13 residues. V dropped 2 bases and J dropped 6 bases, with 8 bases sitting between them.

This clonotype appeared a few times. V and J are TRBV7-3 and TRBJ2-7, with D possibly TRBD1 on 5 matching bases. In germline, CDR1 is SGHTA, CDR2 FQGTGA. Trimming cost V 5 bases and J 0 bases, with 14 bases left between them. The CDR3 covers 15 residues. In DNA, the CDR3 is TGTGCCAGCAGCCAAGATCCCGGACACTCCTACGAGCAGTACTTC. Translation gives CASSQDPGHSYEQYF. The whole variable domain, filled in from reference TRBV7-3 and TRBJ2-7, reads GAGVSQTPSNKVTEKGKYVELRCDPISGHTALYWYRQSLGQGPEFLIYFQGTGAADDSGLPNDRFFAVRPEGSVSTLKIQRTERGDSAVYLCASSQDPGHSYEQYFGPGTRLTVT.

This clonotype was found many times. V usage is TRBV7-3 and J usage is TRBJ1-4; 8 bases are a match to TRBD1. Germline V lookup: CDR1 SGHTA, CDR2 FQGTGA. V dropped 6 bases and J dropped 7; count of bases not matched to a gene: 7. The CDR3 is made up of 14 amino acids. The CDR3 region has the DNA TGTGCCAGCAGAGAGACAGGGGTGGCTGAAAAACTGTTTTTT. Translating gives CASRETGVAEKLFF.

The chain recombines TRBV15 with TRBJ2-1; 12 bases are a match to TRBD2. Germline lookup yields CDR1 LNHNV and CDR2 YYDKDF (reference sequence). CDR3 length: 17 residues. V lost 1 base to trimming and J lost 8 bases; unmatched junction nucleotides: 9. The CDR3 DNA reads TGTGCCACCAGCAGAGGAGGGCTAGCGGGGGGGTTTGATGAGCAGTTCTTC. This encodes CATSRGGLAGGFDEQFF.

This clonotype was observed a few times. The chain employs TRBV3-1 and TRBJ1-5, with D possibly TRBD1 on 6 matching bases. V gave up 4 bases and J gave up 1 base, with 8 bases separating them. The V gene's germline CDR1 is LGHDT and CDR2 YNNKEL (reference sequence). The CDR3 contains 14 residues. The DNA for the CDR3 is TGTGCCAGCAGCCGCGACAGGAGCAATCAGCCCCAGCATTTT. This codes for CASSRDRSNQPQHF. The full variable domain, in which reference TRBV3-1 and TRBJ1-5 provide the parts outside the CDR3, is DTAVSQTPKYLVTQMGNDKSIKCEQNLGHDTMYWYKQDSKKFLKIMFSYNNKELIINETVPNRFSPKSPDKAHLNLHINSLELGDSAVYFCASSRDRSNQPQHFGDGTRLSIL.

Many counts were recorded for this clonotype. The chain's CDR3 is CASSRLTSGGTDTQYF. The CDR3 DNA reads as TGTGCCAGTAGCCGCCTCACTAGCGGGGGCACAGATACGCAGTATTTT. V and J are TRBV19 and TRBJ2-3, with 10 bases lining up with TRBD2. Germline values: CDR1 LNHDA, CDR2 SQIVND (reference sequence). The CDR3 loop spans 16 amino acids. Losses at the gene ends were 6 bases for V and 1 base for J; bases not matched to a gene: 7. Complete variable domain (other parts from reference TRBV19 and TRBJ2-3): DGGITQSPKYLFRKEGQNVTLSCEQNLNHDAMYWYRQDPGQGLRLIYYSQIVNDFQKGDIAEGYSVSREKKESFPLTVTSAQKNPTAFYLCASSRLTSGGTDTQYFGPGTRLTVL.

The chain joins TRBV6-5 to TRBJ1-2, with 11 nucleotides matching TRBD1. Trimming took 2 bases from V and 8 from J; bases not matched to a gene: 7. The CDR3 runs to 15 residues. Germline CDR1 MNHEY, CDR2 SVGAGI. Here the CDR3 DNA reads TGTGCCAGCAGTTACCCTGGACAGGGGGCTGGAGGCTACACCTTC. Translating gives CASSYPGQGAGGYTF.

This clonotype was seen many times. The gene calls are TRBV6-6 and TRBJ1-1; D is uncertain. V was shortened by 7 bases and J by 1 base, with 4 bases between the two germline ends. The CDR3 consists of 11 residues. Germline CDR1 and CDR2: MNHNY and SVGAGI (reference sequence). The CDR3 sequence is CASTRNTEAFF. CDR3 bases: TGTGCCAGCACCCGGAACACTGAAGCTTTCTTT.

This clonotype was counted between two and nine times. The chain carries TRBV7-9 and TRBJ2-3; D is unresolved. The V gene's germline CDR1 is SEHNR and CDR2 FQNEAQ (reference sequence). This CDR3 has 13 amino acids. The germline V and J ends were trimmed by 1 base and 2 bases, with 4 bases remaining between them. The CDR3 DNA sequence: TGTGCCAGCAGCTTAGTTTCCACAGATACGCAGTATTTT. Its protein is CASSLVSTDTQYF.

This chain connects TRBV9 to TRBJ1-4; D unresolved. This CDR3 region has 13 residues. Trimming stripped 6 bases from V and 4 bases from J, with 10 bases between. The germline V gene has CDR1 SGDLS and CDR2 YYNGEE. In nucleotides, the CDR3 is TGTGCCAGCACCCGGACCCGTAATGAAAAACTGTTTTTT. Protein: CASTRTRNEKLFF. Full variable domain (outside the CDR3, taken from reference TRBV9 and TRBJ1-4): DSGVTQTPKHLITATGQRVTLRCSPRSGDLSVYWYQQSLDQGLQFLIQYYNGEERAKGNILERFSAQQFPDLHSELNLSSLELGDSALYFCASTRTRNEKLFFGSGTQLSVL.

The chain is built from TRBV2 and TRBJ2-1; D call uncertain. Between the trimmed V and J ends, which lost 7 bases and 8 bases, there was a span of 12 bases. From germline, CDR1 is SNHLY and CDR2 FYNNEI. The CDR3 consists of 12 residues. CDR3 amino acids: CASKERSDEQFF. As DNA, the CDR3 is TGTGCCAGCAAGGAACGATCAGATGAGCAGTTCTTC.

This clonotype was detected many times. The chain has TRBV19 and TRBJ1-1, with D possibly matching TRBD1 (6 bases). Germline-derived CDR1 and CDR2 are LNHDA and SQIVND (reference sequence). V was pared by 6 bases and J by 5 bases, with 13 bases between. CDR3 size: 13 residues. The CDR3 coding sequence is TGTGCCAGTAGCAACAGGGTAGGGACTGAAGCTTTCTTT. Encoded protein: CASSNRVGTEAFF.

This clonotype was counted ten times or more. The CDR3 loop reads CASRPTGGGEQYF. In nucleotides, the CDR3 is TGTGCCAGCAGACCAACAGGGGGCGGCGAGCAGTACTTC. The V call is TRBV25-1, the J call TRBJ2-7, with 9 positions matching TRBD1. This CDR3 comprises 13 residues. After removal of 6 bases from V and 6 bases from J, the junction contained 6 bases not matched to a gene. Germline CDR1 and CDR2: MGHDK and SYGVNS.

The genes are TRBV9 and TRBJ2-1, with 7 positions matching TRBD2. The CDR3 sequence is 16 residues long. With 2 bases clipped from V and 6 bases from J, the junction kept 11 bases outside the gene matches. Germline-derived CDR1 and CDR2 are SGDLS and YYNGEE. The CDR3: CASSVYAGAAGNEQFF. CDR3 nucleotides: TGTGCCAGCAGCGTTTACGCGGGAGCGGCGGGCAATGAGCAGTTCTTC.

This clonotype appeared many times. The J gene is TRBJ2-7, the V gene TRBV20-1; perhaps D is TRBD1 or TRBD2 (6 bases each). The CDR3 has 16 residues. Trimming cost V 0 bases and J 3 bases, with 18 bases left between them. The germline V gene has CDR1 DFQATT and CDR2 SNEGSKA (reference sequence). The CDR3 spells CSARDLMGGLIYEQYF. The CDR3 nucleotides read TGCAGTGCTAGAGATCTCATGGGGGGCCTAATCTACGAGCAGTACTTC.

This chain uses TRBV12-3 or TRBV12-4 with TRBJ1-1, with D possibly TRBD1 on 6 matching bases. V lost 3 bases to trimming and J lost 2 bases, with 10 bases between them. The CDR3 has 14 residues. The CDR3 nucleotides are TGTGCCAGCAGTTTGGACAGACCTAACACTGAAGCTTTCTTT. It yields the protein CASSLDRPNTEAFF.

This chain connects TRBV9 to TRBJ1-1; D unclear. The CDR3 extends over 14 amino acids. CDR1 is SGDLS, CDR2 YYNGEE, per germline. V dropped 0 bases and J dropped 1 base, with 7 bases sitting between them. In DNA form, the CDR3 reads TGTGCCAGCAGCGTAGAGGCAGCGAACACTGAAGCTTTCTTT. Translated, it gives CASSVEAANTEAFF.

This clonotype was detected many times. The chain is built from TRBV30 and TRBJ1-6; D ambiguous. The length of the CDR3 is 14 residues. Germline V gene sequence: CDR1 GTSNPN, CDR2 SVGIG (reference sequence). Trimming took off 3 bases at V and 10 bases at J, with 16 bases between the two ends. The CDR3 DNA reads TGTGCCTGGAGCACTACGGGTAGGGTCTCACCCCTCCACTTT. Translation: CAWSTTGRVSPLHF.

The V gene is TRBV2, the J gene TRBJ2-1, with TRBD1 matching 12 bases. Germline CDR1 reads SNHLY; CDR2 reads FYNNEI. The ends lost 6 bases at V and 6 bases at J; junction bases unmatched: 12. The length of the CDR3 is 17 residues. The CDR3 DNA follows: TGTGCCAGCAGCAGGGACAGGGGGCTGACCGTAGGCAATGAGCAGTTCTTC. Encoded protein: CASSRDRGLTVGNEQFF. Supplemented by reference TRBV2 and TRBJ2-1, the full variable domain reads EPEVTQTPSHQVTQMGQEVILRCVPISNHLYFYWYRQILGQKVEFLVSFYNNEISEKSEIFDDQFSVERPDGSNFTLKIRSTKLEDSAMYFCASSRDRGLTVGNEQFFGPGTRLTVL.